The 11 T cell receptor beta chains in this list originate from one sample, sequenced in a study of Ad26.COV2.S vaccination and SARS-CoV-2 variants. Treatment here: 15 to 20 received Ad26.COV2.S at low or high dose, single or two shots; 5 received placebo; per-sample allocation not given. Sampling occurred on day 63 after the first vaccine or placebo injection. Sequencing was performed with immunoSEQ multiplex PCR; in TCRdb, only in-frame clones are kept and a portion is missing. This table has fewer than 500,000 clones, 75% to 90% appearing once. The specimen was peripheral blood, collected in a trial of Ad26.COV2.S vaccine versus placebo. The receptors shown here come from a person between 18 and 59 years old who received the Ad26.COV2.S COVID-19 vaccine or a placebo.

The chain links TRBV12-3 or TRBV12-4 to TRBJ2-2; TRBD2 aligns across 7 bases. V shed 3 bases and J 12 bases; nucleotides not matched to a gene: 1. This CDR3 region has 11 residues. CDR3 sequence (DNA): TGTGCCAGCAGTTTGGGGGGGAAGCTGTTTTTT. Protein sequence: CASSLGGKLFF.

The CDR3 bases are TGTGCCAGCACCTTGGGGCAGGGAGGGAACACCGGGGAGCTGTTTTTT. Amino acid sequence: CASTLGQGGNTGELFF. J is TRBJ2-2 and V is TRBV7-9, with D possibly being TRBD2 (6 bases). V dropped 7 bases and J dropped 1 base, with 16 bases sitting between them. The germline gives CDR1 SEHNR, CDR2 FQNEAQ (reference sequence). The CDR3 has 16 amino acids.

V is TRBV11-3 and J is TRBJ2-1; D remains ambiguous. Trimming took off 1 base at V and 4 bases at J, with 14 bases between the two ends. From germline, CDR1 is SGHNT and CDR2 YENEEA. The CDR3 is 16 amino acids. Here the CDR3 reads CASSLAVATIYNEQFF. The CDR3 coding sequence is TGTGCCAGCAGCTTAGCTGTAGCAACCATATACAATGAGCAGTTCTTC.

J is TRBJ1-2 and V is TRBV29-1; perhaps TRBD1 as D (6 bases). V was pared by 4 bases and J by 3 bases, with 15 bases between. Per germline, CDR1 SQVTM and CDR2 ANQGSEA. CDR3 size: 14 residues. The CDR3 loop is CSVGRGRLDYGYTF. The CDR3 DNA sequence: TGCAGCGTTGGCAGGGGCCGCCTCGACTATGGCTACACCTTC.

Regarding this clone: An end of the junction does not agree with germline; a read error may underlie this. The chain has TRBV11-1 and TRBJ1-2, with 9 bases identical to TRBD1. CDR1 is SGHAT, CDR2 FQDESV, per germline (reference sequence). The CDR3 is 13 amino acids. The CDR3 loop reads CASSRTGVYGHTF. The CDR3 coding sequence is TGTGCCAGCAGCCGGACAGGGGTCTATGGCCACACCTTC.

The rearrangement uses TRBV15 and TRBJ1-1; D not certain. This CDR3 is built from 12 residues. V was cut by 0 bases and J by 10 bases, with 9 bases left in between. Germline CDR1 reads LNHNV; CDR2 reads YYDKDF (reference sequence). CDR3 coding DNA: TGTGCCACCAGCAGAGACGGGTTTGGAGCTTTCTTT. Translating gives CATSRDGFGAFF.

This clone was recorded only once. The chain combines TRBV5-4 with TRBJ1-6, with D unclear. The CDR3 extends over 17 amino acids. The germline V and J ends were trimmed by 3 bases and 0 bases, with 13 bases remaining between them. CDR1 SGHNT and CDR2 YYREEE come from the germline V gene (reference sequence). The CDR3 DNA reads as TGTGCCAGCAGCTCGCTTTTCGGGAGCTCCTATAATTCACCCCTCCACTTT. Protein sequence: CASSSLFGSSYNSPLHF. Full variable domain (missing parts from reference TRBV5-4 and TRBJ1-6): ETGVTQSPTHLIKTRGQQVTLRCSSQSGHNTVSWYQQALGQGPQFIFQYYREEENGRGNFPPRFSGLQFPNYSSELNVNALELDDSALYLCASSSLFGSSYNSPLHFGNGTRLTVT.

The chain combines TRBV5-1 with TRBJ2-1, with TRBD2 matching 7 bases. This CDR3 comprises 14 residues. V gave up 5 bases and J gave up 4 bases; unmatched junction bases: 6. Germline V CDR1 and CDR2: SGHRS, YFSETQ. CDR3 in amino acids: CASRAGVSYNEQFF. CDR3 sequence (DNA): TGCGCCAGCAGGGCGGGGGTGTCTTACAATGAGCAGTTCTTC.

The chain recombines TRBV28 with TRBJ2-5; 7 bases align to TRBD2. Germline assignment: CDR1 MDHEN and CDR2 SYDVKM. Germline trimming cut 8 bases from V and 5 bases from J; bases unmatched to any gene: 11. The CDR3 consists of 14 residues. DNA for the CDR3: TGTGCCAGCGGGGGGGTCGATCCATCCGAGACCCAGTACTTC. It encodes CASGGVDPSETQYF. Combining the CDR3 with reference TRBV28 and TRBJ2-5 gives the whole variable domain DVKVTQSSRYLVKRTGEKVFLECVQDMDHENMFWYRQDPGLGLRLIYFSYDVKMKEKGDIPEGYSVSREKKERFSLILESASTNQTSMYLCASGGVDPSETQYFGPGTRLLVL.

V usage is TRBV12-3 or TRBV12-4 and J usage is TRBJ2-1, with 9 bases lining up with TRBD2. V shed 8 bases and J 9 bases; nucleotides not matched to a gene: 8. This CDR3 is built from 13 residues. In nucleotides, the CDR3 is TGTGCCAGCCGGACTAGCGCGGTAGGTGAGCAGTTCTTC. Protein sequence: CASRTSAVGEQFF.

With respect to this clone: Other DNA sequences from this sample encode an identical CDR3 as well. This chain connects TRBV2 to TRBJ2-2; weak D call: TRBD2 (5 bases). The CDR3 sequence is 14 residues long. The germline gives CDR1 SNHLY, CDR2 FYNNEI. The V end lost 4 bases, the J end lost 5 bases, and 11 bases lay between the germline ends. The CDR3: CASSVDSSTGELFF. As DNA, the CDR3 is TGTGCCAGCAGTGTGGACTCGAGTACCGGGGAGCTGTTTTTT.